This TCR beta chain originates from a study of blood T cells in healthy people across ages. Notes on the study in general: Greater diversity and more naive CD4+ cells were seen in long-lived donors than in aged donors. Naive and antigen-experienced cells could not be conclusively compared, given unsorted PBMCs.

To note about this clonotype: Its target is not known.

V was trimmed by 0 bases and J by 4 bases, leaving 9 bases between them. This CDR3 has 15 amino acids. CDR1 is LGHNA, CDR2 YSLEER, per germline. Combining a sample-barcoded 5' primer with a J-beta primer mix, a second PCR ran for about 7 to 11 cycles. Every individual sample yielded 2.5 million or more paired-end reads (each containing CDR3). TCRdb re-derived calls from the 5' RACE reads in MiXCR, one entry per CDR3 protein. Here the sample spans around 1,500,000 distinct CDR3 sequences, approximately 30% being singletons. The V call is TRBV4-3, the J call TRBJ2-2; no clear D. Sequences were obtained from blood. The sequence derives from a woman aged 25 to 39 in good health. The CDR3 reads CASSQEDGFTGELFF. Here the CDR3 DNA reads TGCGCCAGCAGCCAAGAAGACGGGTTCACCGGGGAGCTGTTTTTT.